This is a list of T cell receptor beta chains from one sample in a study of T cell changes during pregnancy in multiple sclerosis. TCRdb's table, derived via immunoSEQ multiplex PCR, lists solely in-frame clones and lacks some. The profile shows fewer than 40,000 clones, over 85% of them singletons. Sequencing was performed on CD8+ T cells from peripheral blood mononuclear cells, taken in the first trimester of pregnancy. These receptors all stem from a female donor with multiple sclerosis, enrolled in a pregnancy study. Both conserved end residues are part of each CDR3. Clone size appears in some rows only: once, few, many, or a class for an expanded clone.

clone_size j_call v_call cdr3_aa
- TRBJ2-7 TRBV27 CASSLSLSLGEEMVSEQYF
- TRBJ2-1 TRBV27 CASSALAGGSNEQFF
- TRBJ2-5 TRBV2 CASSVRGGQETQYF
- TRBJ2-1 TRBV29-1 CSVEAGLAGRPYNEQFF
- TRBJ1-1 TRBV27 CASTRRGQGTEAFF
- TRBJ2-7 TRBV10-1 CASSTGTGVSEQYF
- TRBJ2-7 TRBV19 CASSIGITYEQYF
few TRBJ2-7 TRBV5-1 CASSLGESPGQVPPVDEQYF
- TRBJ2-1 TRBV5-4 CASSLVGAHIEQFF
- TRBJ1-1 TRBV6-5 CASSYSFKNTEAFF
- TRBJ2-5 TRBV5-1 CASSPGETQYF
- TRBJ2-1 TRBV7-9 CASSLVKGVESYNEQFF
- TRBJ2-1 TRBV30 CAWTRREGMEDEQFF
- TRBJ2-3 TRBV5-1 CASSPGLSHGDTQYF
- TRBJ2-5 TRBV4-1 CASSQEGQRETQYF
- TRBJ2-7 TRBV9 CASSVWTGSDEQYF
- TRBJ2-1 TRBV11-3 CASSSRESSYNEQFF
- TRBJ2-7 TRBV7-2 CASSFTSESSYEQYF
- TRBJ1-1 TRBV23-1 CASSQQHRLLNTEAFF
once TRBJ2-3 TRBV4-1 CASKPRLAGVTDTQYF
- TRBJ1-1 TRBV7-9 CASSPRPEEAFF
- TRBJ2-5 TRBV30 CAWSVRELETQYF